A single sample gave rise to the 12 T cell receptor beta chains below, sequenced in a study of cytomegalovirus exposure and HLA in healthy donors. PCR employed 60 Vbeta and 13 Jbeta primers. The protocol was immunoSEQ multiplex PCR, while the TCRdb copy is restricted to in-frame clones and leaves out a portion. The sample yields about 190,000 clones, approximately 78% seen once. The specimen sequenced was PBMCs. Receptor source: a woman aged 18-30 years in good health and CMV-seronegative.

Only a few counts were recorded for this clone. The chain is built from TRBV7-8 and TRBJ2-7; D is ambiguous. Trimming shortened V by 5 bases and J by 3 bases, and 5 bases separated the two germline ends. The V gene's germline CDR1 is SGHVS and CDR2 FQNEAQ. The CDR3 contains 11 residues. Here the CDR3 reads CASSTIYEQYF. CDR3 sequence (DNA): TGTGCCAGCAGCACAATCTACGAGCAGTACTTC.

This CDR3 reads CASSIYGSNTEAFF. DNA for the CDR3: TGTGCCAGTAGTATATATGGCAGTAACACTGAAGCTTTCTTT. The chain joins TRBV19 to TRBJ1-1; D remains unclear. This CDR3 has 14 residues. V shed 2 bases and J shed 2 bases, with 9 bases lying between them. Germline V lookup: CDR1 LNHDA, CDR2 SQIVND (reference sequence). The complete variable domain, with remaining parts taken from reference TRBV19 and TRBJ1-1, reads DGGITQSPKYLFRKEGQNVTLSCEQNLNHDAMYWYRQDPGQGLRLIYYSQIVNDFQKGDIAEGYSVSREKKESFPLTVTSAQKNPTAFYLCASSIYGSNTEAFFGQGTRLTVV.

The chain employs TRBV4-1 and TRBJ2-2; D is unresolved. The CDR3 runs 15 residues. Germline lookup yields CDR1 MGHRA and CDR2 YSYEKL. Trimming removed 3 bases at V and 5 bases at J, with 13 bases between. This CDR3 reads CASSQGVFRTGELFF. Written as DNA, the CDR3 is TGCGCCAGCAGCCAGGGCGTGTTCAGAACCGGGGAGCTGTTTTTT.

In this sample, this clone turned up a few times. This chain joins TRBV6-6 and TRBJ1-2; 7 bases match TRBD1. Germline lookup yields CDR1 MNHNY and CDR2 SVGAGI (reference sequence). Trimming removed 6 bases from V and 4 bases from J; junction bases left unmatched: 8. The CDR3 is 14 residues long. Written as DNA, the CDR3 is TGTGCCAGCAGACACGAAAGGGACAGCTATGGCTACACCTTC. Translation: CASRHERDSYGYTF.

This clone was detected only a few times. The V gene is TRBV6-5, the J gene TRBJ1-2, with D maybe TRBD1 (5 bases). Germline V lookup: CDR1 MNHEY, CDR2 SVGAGI. The CDR3 extends over 15 amino acids. Trimming removed 0 bases at V and 2 bases at J, with 10 bases between. The CDR3: CASSYSLAGNYGYTF. Written as DNA, the CDR3 is TGTGCCAGCAGTTACTCCCTCGCAGGGAACTATGGCTACACCTTC.

In this sample, this clone turned up once. This rearrangement joins TRBV7-2 to TRBJ2-2, with unresolved D. Deletions cut 1 base from V and 0 bases from J, with 3 bases between. Per germline, CDR1 SGHTA and CDR2 FQGNSA. The length of the CDR3 is 14 residues. CDR3 residues: CASSLVANTGELFF. DNA of the CDR3: TGTGCCAGCAGCTTAGTCGCGAACACCGGGGAGCTGTTTTTT.

V and J are TRBV7-9 and TRBJ1-4, with 7 bases that match TRBD1. Germline trimming cut 3 bases from V and 3 bases from J; bases unmatched to any gene: 4. CDR1 and CDR2 (germline): SEHNR, FQNEAQ (reference sequence). The CDR3 runs 15 residues. CDR3 residues: CASSLGDSPNEKLFF. The CDR3 DNA is TGTGCCAGCAGCTTGGGGGACAGTCCTAATGAAAAACTGTTTTTT.

The V gene is TRBV7-9, the J gene TRBJ1-2, with 9 positions matching TRBD1. Germline CDR1 reads SEHNR; CDR2 reads FQNEAQ (reference sequence). The CDR3 has 15 amino acids. V shed 4 bases and J 3 bases; nucleotides not matched to a gene: 6. Here the CDR3 reads CASSSGQGTDYGYTF. CDR3 nucleotide sequence: TGTGCCAGCAGCTCGGGACAGGGTACAGACTATGGCTACACCTTC.

The rearrangement joins TRBV5-6 to TRBJ1-6; tentatively, D is TRBD1 (5 bases). CDR3 length: 16 amino acids. Germline V lookup: CDR1 SGHDT, CDR2 YYEEEE. The germline V and J ends were trimmed by 2 bases and 6 bases, with 15 bases remaining between them. The CDR3 protein is CASSFWGVTSNSPLHF. In DNA, the CDR3 is TGTGCCAGCAGCTTCTGGGGGGTTACGAGTAATTCACCCCTCCACTTT.

The CDR3 DNA reads as TGTGCCAGCAGCTTAAGACAGGGGTCCGGGGAGCTGTTTTTT. Residues: CASSLRQGSGELFF. The rearrangement uses TRBV11-3 and TRBJ2-2; 8 bases agree with TRBD1. CDR1 SGHNT and CDR2 YENEEA come from the germline V gene. The trim removed 2 bases at V and 6 bases at J, leaving 2 bases unmatched. The CDR3 totals 14 residues.

CDR3 DNA: TGTGCCAGCTCACCATCCGATGGGGAGGTGGGTGAAAAACTGTTTTTT. The encoded protein is CASSPSDGEVGEKLFF. The chain joins TRBV18 to TRBJ1-4; the D is unclear. V was pared by 2 bases and J by 7 bases, with 17 bases between. The CDR3 has 16 amino acids. Germline V lookup: CDR1 KGHSH, CDR2 LQKENI.

This clone was detected once. The chain couples TRBV5-4 to TRBJ2-2; TRBD2 is a possible D gene (6 bases). With 5 bases removed from V and 5 bases from J, the gap between germline ends came to 16 bases. The CDR3 runs 15 residues. Germline values: CDR1 SGHNT, CDR2 YYREEE (reference sequence). CDR3: CASSFSGTPTGELFF. The CDR3 nucleotides are TGTGCCAGCAGTTTTTCCGGGACTCCTACCGGGGAGCTGTTTTTT.